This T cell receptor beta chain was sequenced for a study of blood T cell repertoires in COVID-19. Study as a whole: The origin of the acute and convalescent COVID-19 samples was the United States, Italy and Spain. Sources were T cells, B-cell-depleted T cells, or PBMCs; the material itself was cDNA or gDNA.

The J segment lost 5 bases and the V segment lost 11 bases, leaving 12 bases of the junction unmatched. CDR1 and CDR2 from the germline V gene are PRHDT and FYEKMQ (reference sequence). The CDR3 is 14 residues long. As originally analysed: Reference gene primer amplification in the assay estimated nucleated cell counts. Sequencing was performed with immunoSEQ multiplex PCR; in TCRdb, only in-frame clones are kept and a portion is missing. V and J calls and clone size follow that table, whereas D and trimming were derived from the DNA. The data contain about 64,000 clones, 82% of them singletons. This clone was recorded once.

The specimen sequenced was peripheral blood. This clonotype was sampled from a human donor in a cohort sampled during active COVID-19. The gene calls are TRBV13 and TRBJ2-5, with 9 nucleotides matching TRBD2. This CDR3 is CARYLRGGRETQYF. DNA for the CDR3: TGTGCCCGGTATTTGCGGGGGGGGCGGGAGACCCAGTACTTC.